The 19 T cell receptor beta chains presented below share a single source sample, sequenced in a study of cytomegalovirus exposure and HLA in healthy donors (TCRdb year 2017). The library was obtained by the immunoSEQ multiplex PCR assay. A mixture of 60 forward primers for TCR Vbeta segments and 13 reverse primers for TCR Jbeta segments was used in the multiplex PCR. Held by TCRdb, this immuneACCESS table contains in-frame sequences only and omits some clones. Under half of the omission traces to an unresolved V gene where checked; the cause of the rest is unknown. Counted in this sample were about 200,000 clones; approximately 70% of them appeared once. The top ten clonotypes cover less than 2% of the sample. Sequenced sample: PBMCs. The receptors here all came from a woman aged 25 to 39 in good health and CMV-seronegative.

The chain carries TRBV13 and TRBJ2-2; TRBD2 matches 7 bases. Per germline, CDR1 PRHDT and CDR2 FYEKMQ (reference sequence). The ends lost 5 bases at V and 4 bases at J; junction bases unmatched: 7. The CDR3 totals 15 residues. DNA for the CDR3: TGTGCCAGCAGCCCCCGCGGGAGTCCCACCGGGGAGCTGTTTTTT. Translation: CASSPRGSPTGELFF.

V is TRBV4-2 and J is TRBJ2-3; possible D gene TRBD2, 5 bases. V was clipped by 3 bases and J by 0 bases, with 19 bases between them. Germline CDR1 is LGHNA and CDR2 is YNFKEQ. CDR3 size: 18 residues. This CDR3 reads CASSQEDPRAGSTDTQYF. CDR3 nucleotides: TGTGCCAGCAGCCAGGAAGATCCGAGGGCGGGTAGCACAGATACGCAGTATTTT.

The rearrangement links TRBV11-3 to TRBJ2-5; 9 bases are shared with TRBD2. J gave up 1 base and V 5 bases, and 5 bases lay outside the gene matches. CDR1 and CDR2 from the germline V gene are SGHNT and YENEEA. The length of the CDR3 is 15 residues. The CDR3: CASSPGTSFQETQYF. CDR3 DNA: TGTGCCAGCAGCCCCGGGACTAGCTTCCAAGAGACCCAGTACTTC.

This clone appeared a single time. Germline and junction disagree at one end, which may indicate a read error. The sample contains more than one DNA sequence encoding this CDR3. The gene calls are TRBV5-1 and TRBJ1-2; 8 positions match TRBD1. Germline-derived CDR1 and CDR2 are SGHRS and YFSETQ. The CDR3 has 15 residues. CDR3 loop: CASKTQGAQNYGYTF. The CDR3 DNA reads TGCGCCAGTAAAACCCAGGGGGCGCAGAACTACGGCTACACCTTC. The full variable domain, its missing parts supplied by reference TRBV5-1 and TRBJ1-2, is KAGVTQTPRYLIKTRGQQVTLSCSPISGHRSVSWYQQTPGQGLQFLFEYFSETQRNKGNFPGRFSGRQFSNSRSEMNVSTLELGDSALYLCASKTQGAQNYGYTFGSGTRLTVV.

The chain recombines TRBV2 with TRBJ2-2; TRBD2 aligns across 8 bases. V lost 6 bases, J lost 3 bases, and 6 bases stayed unmatched. This CDR3 has 15 amino acids. Germline V lookup: CDR1 SNHLY, CDR2 FYNNEI. CDR3 sequence reads: CASSRGGRDTGELFF. CDR3 bases: TGTGCCAGCAGCCGGGGGGGGCGGGACACCGGGGAGCTGTTTTTT. The variable domain in full, with the rest retrieved from reference TRBV2 and TRBJ2-2, is EPEVTQTPSHQVTQMGQEVILRCVPISNHLYFYWYRQILGQKVEFLVSFYNNEISEKSEIFDDQFSVERPDGSNFTLKIRSTKLEDSAMYFCASSRGGRDTGELFFGEGSRLTVL.

J is TRBJ1-4 and V is TRBV9, with TRBD1 as a possible D gene (6 bases). This CDR3 has 18 amino acids. V was shortened by 0 bases and J by 8 bases, with 23 bases between the two germline ends. CDR1 is SGDLS and CDR2 is YYNGEE in the germline V gene. The CDR3 region is CASSVVVREQGWGEKLFF. In nucleotides, the CDR3 is TGTGCCAGCAGCGTAGTAGTGAGGGAACAGGGTTGGGGAGAAAAACTGTTTTTT.

The rearrangement links TRBV29-1 to TRBJ2-3; tentative D call: TRBD2 (6 bases). The V end lost 0 bases, the J end lost 3 bases, and 16 bases lay between the germline ends. Germline V gives CDR1 SQVTM, CDR2 ANQGSEA. The CDR3 has 16 amino acids. The DNA of the CDR3 is TGCAGCGTTGAAGATACTGCAGCGGGTCTGACAGATACGCAGTATTTT. The encoded protein is CSVEDTAAGLTDTQYF.

This rearrangement joins TRBV11-2 to TRBJ2-7; 12 bases match TRBD2. The CDR3 is made up of 16 amino acids. The junction had 5 bases not matched to a gene; V was cut back by 1 base and J by 4 bases. Germline V gene data show CDR1 as SGHAT and CDR2 as FQNNGV. The CDR3 loop is CASSLGVTSGRYEQYF. The DNA of the CDR3 is TGTGCCAGCAGCTTAGGGGTTACTAGCGGGAGGTACGAGCAGTACTTC.

The gene calls are TRBV21-1 and TRBJ1-4; the table calls TRBD1, which could not be checked here. TRBV21-1 is given as a pseudogene. The CDR3 is 16 residues long. CDR3 sequence (DNA): TGTGCCAGCAGCAAGGCCAGGTTCCCAGGGGATGAAAAACTGTTTTTT. Its translation is CASSKARFPGDEKLFF.

V gene TRBV30 combines with J gene TRBJ2-2, with D unresolved. The CDR3 sequence is 14 residues long. V lost 2 bases and J lost 2, with 9 bases in between. Germline-derived CDR1 and CDR2 are GTSNPN and SVGIG (reference sequence). CDR3 sequence: CAWSQLPNTGELFF. For the CDR3, the DNA is TGTGCCTGGAGTCAACTCCCAAACACCGGGGAGCTGTTTTTT.

Notes on this clone: The junction shows a germline mismatch at one end, possibly a read error. The genes are TRBV7-9 and TRBJ2-7, with 8 bases identical to TRBD2. Germline lookup yields CDR1 SEHNR and CDR2 FQNEAQ (reference sequence). The length of the CDR3 is 16 residues. The CDR3 DNA sequence: TGTTCCAGCAGCTTAGCGGGGAGGGGTTCCTCCTACGAGCAGTACTTC. Amino acids: CSSSLAGRGSSYEQYF.

This chain connects TRBV5-1 to TRBJ1-5; TRBD1 matches at 9 bases. V dropped 4 bases and J dropped 6; count of bases not matched to a gene: 5. The CDR3 totals 14 residues. CDR1 and CDR2 from the germline V gene are SGHRS and YFSETQ. The CDR3 spells CASSAGQGGQPQHF. In DNA form, the CDR3 reads TGCGCCAGCAGCGCGGGACAGGGAGGTCAGCCCCAGCATTTT.

V is TRBV4-2 and J is TRBJ2-2; 10 positions match TRBD2. The junction had 2 bases not matched to a gene; V was cut back by 4 bases and J by 3 bases. Germline assignment: CDR1 LGHNA and CDR2 YNFKEQ. There are 15 residues in the CDR3. The CDR3 reads CASSPLAGDTGELFF. CDR3 DNA sequence: TGTGCCAGCAGCCCTCTAGCGGGGGACACCGGGGAGCTGTTTTTT.

The CDR3 sequence is CASSPPPQGFTEAFF. CDR3 sequence (DNA): TGTGCCAGCTCACCCCCCCCGCAGGGGTTCACTGAAGCTTTCTTT. The J gene is TRBJ1-1, the V gene TRBV18, with a possible D match to TRBD1 (6 bases). V lost 3 bases and J 4 bases, leaving 15 bases between the germline ends. The V gene's germline CDR1 is KGHSH and CDR2 LQKENI. The CDR3 covers 15 residues.

This clone was seen just once. This sequence joins TRBV6-1 and TRBJ1-3; TRBD1 matches 8 bases. CDR3 size: 15 residues. The germline V gene has CDR1 MNHNS and CDR2 SASEGT. Germline trimming cut 6 bases from V and 0 bases from J; bases unmatched to any gene: 4. As DNA, the CDR3 is TGTGCCAGCAGAAAGACAGGGGCCTCTGGAAACACCATATATTTT. The encoded protein is CASRKTGASGNTIYF.

This clone turned up a few times. The chain has TRBV18 and TRBJ1-5; 8 nucleotides line up with TRBD1. This CDR3 is built from 16 residues. Germline V gene lookup returns CDR1 KGHSH and CDR2 LQKENI. Trimming removed 3 bases from V and 1 base from J; junction bases left unmatched: 5. The CDR3 loop is CASSPTGAVSNQPQHF. The CDR3, as DNA: TGTGCCAGCTCACCGACAGGGGCTGTAAGCAATCAGCCCCAGCATTTT.

V usage is TRBV30 and J usage is TRBJ2-1; 9 bases are shared with TRBD2. Germline trimming cut 3 bases from V and 7 bases from J; bases unmatched to any gene: 10. The CDR3 totals 15 residues. Germline CDR1 and CDR2: GTSNPN and SVGIG (reference sequence). Here the CDR3 reads CAWSPIAGVMNEQFF. The DNA for the CDR3 is TGTGCCTGGAGCCCAATAGCGGGAGTGATGAATGAGCAGTTCTTC.

The chain couples TRBV13 to TRBJ2-7; 13 bases align to TRBD2. The J segment lost 6 bases and the V segment lost 4 bases, leaving 15 bases of the junction unmatched. There are 18 residues in the CDR3. CDR1 and CDR2 from the germline V gene are PRHDT and FYEKMQ (reference sequence). DNA for the CDR3: TGTGCCAGCAGCTCCCTCCGGAGGTCACTAGCGGGAGGGTTCGAGCAGTACTTC. Its protein is CASSSLRRSLAGGFEQYF. The entire variable domain, with the rest obtained from reference TRBV13 and TRBJ2-7, is as follows: AAGVIQSPRHLIKEKRETATLKCYPIPRHDTVYWYQQGPGQDPQFLISFYEKMQSDKGSIPDRFSAQQFSDYHSELNMSSLELGDSALYFCASSSLRRSLAGGFEQYFGPGTRLTVT.

There are a few counts of this clone. This chain links TRBV2 with TRBJ1-4; D remains unclear. Trimming removed 4 bases at V and 2 bases at J, with 11 bases between. The V gene's germline CDR1 is SNHLY and CDR2 FYNNEI. There are 15 residues in the CDR3. CDR3 nucleotides: TGTGCCAGCAGTGGACTAGGTGGGACTAATGAAAAACTGTTTTTT. Its protein product is CASSGLGGTNEKLFF.